This TCR beta chain was obtained from a study of T cell responses to AZD1222 COVID-19 vaccine. Turning to the study itself: Investigators merged groups given second doses at roughly 4 or roughly 12 weeks. General study findings and limits: CD4 TCRs covered the whole spike, strongest at regions 160-218 and 743-854.

Produced via immunoSEQ multiplex PCR; TCRdb's table is partial and in-frame only. Here the sample spans 160,000 or so clones, more than 85% being singletons. A note on this clone: The antigen is unknown.

Per germline, CDR1 SEHNR and CDR2 FQNEAQ (reference sequence). The ends were cut back, 5 bases at V and 6 bases at J, with 20 bases in the middle. The CDR3 loop spans 15 amino acids. This clonotype was obtained from an adult in good health. This chain connects TRBV7-9 to TRBJ2-7; D might be TRBD2 (5 bases). This material consisted of peripheral blood, taken on day 0 of AZD1222 vaccination. The DNA of the CDR3 is TGTGCCAGCAGCCCGGTCCCCTTGCTAGCCTTCGAGCAGTACTTC. Translation: CASSPVPLLAFEQYF. The full variable domain, in which reference TRBV7-9 and TRBJ2-7 provide the parts outside the CDR3, is DTGVSQNPRHKITKRGQNVTFRCDPISEHNRLYWYRQTLGQGPEFLTYFQNEAQLEKSRLLSDRFSAERPKGSFSTLEIQRTEQGDSAMYLCASSPVPLLAFEQYFGPGTRLTVT.